These T cell receptor beta chains were read from a single sample in a study of T cell responses to AZD1222 COVID-19 vaccine. Only in-frame clones appear in the TCRdb table, and some are missing; sequencing was by immunoSEQ multiplex PCR. The sample lists about 80,000 clones, 80% to 90% occurring once. Sequencing was performed on peripheral blood, taken 28 days after the second AZD1222 dose. The receptors were sampled from an adult who received the AZD1222 COVID-19 vaccine. Both conserved end residues are part of each CDR3. D genes are given only for firm matches. Clone size is given for some rows only: seen once, a few or many times, or a class if the clone is expanded.

17	TRBV28	TRBD2	TRBJ2-7	NA	TGTGCCAGCAGTTTAGGCGGAGGGACTAGCGGGCGTTACGAGCAGTACTTC	CASSLGGGTSGRYEQYF
14	TRBV28	NA	TRBJ2-7	NA	TGTGCCAGCAGTTCCTCAGACAGACCCTACGAGCAGTACTTC	CASSSSDRPYEQYF
13	TRBV18	NA	TRBJ1-2	once	TGTGCCAGCTCACCCCGGGCTGGTGATGGCTACACCTTC	CASSPRAGDGYTF
17	TRBV28	TRBD1	TRBJ1-5	NA	TGTGCCAGCAGCCAAGCCCGTGGGGGACAGCCCAATCAGCCCCAGCATTTT	CASSQARGGQPNQPQHF
12	TRBV3-1/TRBV3-2	NA	TRBJ2-1	NA	TGTGCCAGCACGCAGGGGATGAATGAGCAGTTCTTC	CASTQGMNEQFF
12	TRBV30	NA	TRBJ2-7	NA	TGTGCCTGGAGGAGAAAGCTTCGCGAGCAGTACTTC	CAWRRKLREQYF
13	TRBV19	NA	TRBJ1-1	few	TGTGCCAGTATTGAAGCGGGGTACGGCGAAGCTTTCTTT	CASIEAGYGEAFF
14	TRBV11-3	TRBD1	TRBJ2-2	NA	TGTGCCAGCAACTTGGGACAGGGGTCCGGGGAGCTGTTTTTT	CASNLGQGSGELFF
12	TRBV29-1	TRBD1	TRBJ1-2	NA	TGCAGCGGCAGGACAGGGAACTATGGCTACACCTTC	CSGRTGNYGYTF
15	TRBV9	NA	TRBJ2-2	NA	TGTGCCAGCAGCGTAACGGCAGGGGAAACCGGGGAGCTGTTTTTT	CASSVTAGETGELFF
17	TRBV3-1/TRBV3-2	NA	TRBJ1-3	NA	TGTGCCAGCAGCCGCCCGGGTGGTGGGGTCTCTGGAAACACCATATATTTT	CASSRPGGGVSGNTIYF
14	TRBV27	NA	TRBJ1-6	NA	TGTGCCAGCAGTTTATCTGGACGCCGGTCACCCCTCCACTTT	CASSLSGRRSPLHF
13	TRBV12-3/TRBV12-4	NA	TRBJ2-7	NA	TGTGCCAGCAGACGGGGCTCGGGGGTCGAGCAGTACTTC	CASRRGSGVEQYF
16	TRBV19	NA	TRBJ1-6	NA	TGTGCCAGTAGTATCGGCAGGGGCGCCTATAATTCACCCCTCCACTTT	CASSIGRGAYNSPLHF